These T cell receptor beta chains were read from a single sample in a study of beta chain features in type 1 diabetes. The table came from immunoSEQ multiplex PCR; TCRdb's copy has only in-frame clones and leaves some out. The profile covers 250,000 to 350,000 clones, with 14% appearing a single time and approximately 7% taken by the ten largest. Sequenced sample: central memory CD4+ T cells from blood. Receptors originate from a man aged 25 to 40 in good health. CDR3s include the opening cysteine and the closing phenylalanine or tryptophan. The D gene is left open where the match is weak. Size tells how often a clone was seen (once, few, many) or the class of an expanded clone, and some rows leave it out.

d_gene | abundance | len | j_gene | v_gene | CDR3aa | CDR3nt
- | - | 16 | TRBJ2-3 | TRBV1 | CTSSQLMEQSTDTQYF | TGCACCAGCAGCCAACTTATGGAACAGTCCACAGATACGCAGTATTTT
TRBD2 | few | 15 | TRBJ2-1 | TRBV11-2 | CASRNRRGGYNEQFF | TGTGCCAGCAGGAATAGGCGGGGGGGGTACAATGAGCAGTTCTTC
TRBD2 | few | 15 | TRBJ2-3 | TRBV19 | CATRALRGATDTQYF | TGTGCCACGCGGGCCCTGCGGGGGGCCACAGATACGCAGTATTTT
- | - | 15 | TRBJ1-6 | TRBV27 | CASSERTVTYSPLHF | TGTGCCAGCAGCGAAAGGACAGTTACTTATTCACCCCTCCACTTT
- | few | 13 | TRBJ2-5 | TRBV5-6 | CASSYGRGGTQYF | TGTGCCAGCAGCTACGGGCGGGGAGGGACCCAGTACTTC
- | many | 14 | TRBJ2-1 | TRBV14 | CASSQVNRVSEQFF | TGTGCCAGCAGCCAAGTGAACAGGGTTAGTGAGCAGTTCTTC
- | - | 15 | TRBJ1-5 | TRBV4-2 | CASSPTVSSNQPQHF | TGTGCCAGCAGCCCGACGGTCAGTAGCAATCAGCCCCAGCATTTT
- | - | 13 | TRBJ1-1 | TRBV19 | CASISRRNTEAFF | TGTGCCAGTATCTCCCGCCGAAACACTGAAGCTTTCTTT
TRBD2 | few | 13 | TRBJ2-5 | TRBV7-2 | CASSQTGGVTQYF | TGTGCCAGCAGCCAGACGGGGGGGGTGACCCAGTACTTC
- | - | 13 | TRBJ1-5 | TRBV4-2 | CASSQEPDQPQHF | TGTGCCAGCAGCCAAGAACCGGACCAGCCCCAGCATTTT
TRBD1 | - | 13 | TRBJ1-2 | TRBV6-6 | CASNPQGAYGYTF | TGTGCCAGCAATCCACAGGGGGCATATGGCTACACCTTC
- | - | 15 | TRBJ1-3 | TRBV9 | CASSVEGISGNTIYF | TGTGCCAGCAGCGTAGAAGGGATCTCTGGAAACACCATATATTTT
- | few | 13 | TRBJ1-1 | TRBV5-1 | CASSGTVNTEAFF | TGCGCCAGCAGCGGGACGGTGAACACTGAAGCTTTCTTT
- | few | 12 | TRBJ2-3 | TRBV9 | CASSGPRATQYF | TGTGCCAGCAGCGGCCCCCGGGCTACGCAGTATTTT
TRBD2 | - | 17 | TRBJ2-1 | TRBV7-2 | CASSLATGTSGVNEQFF | TGTGCCAGCAGCTTAGCTACCGGGACTAGCGGGGTCAATGAGCAGTTCTTC
- | few | 15 | TRBJ1-4 | TRBV9 | CASSVDEGTNEKLFF | TGTGCCAGCAGCGTAGATGAGGGAACTAATGAAAAACTGTTTTTT
TRBD1 | few | 15 | TRBJ2-7 | TRBV7-2 | CASRVAGTGSGEQYF | TGTGCCAGCAGGGTCGCGGGGACAGGGAGTGGCGAGCAGTACTTC
TRBD2 | - | 15 | TRBJ2-1 | TRBV5-1 | CASSSERGSYNEQFF | TGCGCCAGCAGCTCCGAGCGGGGATCCTACAATGAGCAGTTCTTC
- | - | 14 | TRBJ2-5 | TRBV6-5 | CASSSFTGMETQYF | TGTGCCAGCAGCAGCTTTACAGGGATGGAGACCCAGTACTTC
- | - | 13 | TRBJ2-4 | TRBV13 | CASSNRDGNIQYF | TGTGCCAGCAGCAACCGGGACGGGAACATTCAGTACTTC
- | many | 13 | TRBJ2-6 | TRBV29-1 | CSVLDAGANVLTF | TGCAGCGTTCTCGATGCTGGGGCCAACGTCCTGACTTTC
TRBD1 | few | 14 | TRBJ1-1 | TRBV7-2 | CASSFRGHVTEAFF | TGTGCCAGCAGCTTCAGGGGGCATGTCACTGAAGCTTTCTTT
- | - | 14 | TRBJ1-6 | TRBV18 | CASSPGGYNSPLHF | TGTGCCAGCTCACCAGGGGGGTATAATTCACCCCTCCACTTT
TRBD2 | few | 16 | TRBJ2-3 | TRBV7-2 | CASSLVTSRSSDTQYF | TGTGCCAGCAGCTTAGTGACTAGCAGGTCGTCAGATACGCAGTATTTT
TRBD1 | - | 15 | TRBJ1-6 | TRBV27 | CVSSYRTGAGSPLHF | TGTGTCAGCAGTTACAGGACAGGGGCCGGTTCACCCCTCCACTTT
- | - | 13 | TRBJ1-1 | TRBV5-1 | CASRGTVGTEAFF | TGCGCCAGCAGGGGTACAGTAGGCACTGAAGCTTTCTTT
- | - | 13 | TRBJ2-1 | TRBV4-3 | CASASVTYNEQFF | TGCGCCAGCGCTAGCGTCACCTACAATGAGCAGTTCTTC
- | - | 16 | TRBJ2-1 | TRBV7-2 | CASSPRPRDWDNEQFF | TGTGCCAGCAGCCCCCGGCCTCGGGATTGGGACAATGAGCAGTTCTTC
TRBD1 | - | 14 | TRBJ1-1 | TRBV7-2 | CASSRDRGNTEAFF | TGTGCCAGCAGCAGGGACAGGGGGAACACTGAAGCTTTCTTT
- | - | 17 | TRBJ2-4 | TRBV19 | CATRDLTGGLAKNIQYF | TGTGCCACCCGAGACTTAACAGGAGGCCTAGCCAAAAACATTCAGTACTTC
TRBD2 | - | 15 | TRBJ2-2 | TRBV7-9 | CASSLGSGSPGELFF | TGTGCCAGCAGCTTAGGTAGCGGGAGCCCCGGGGAGCTGTTTTTT
- | once | 17 | TRBJ1-5 | TRBV28 | CASSFIWGLGSNQPQHF | TGTGCCAGCAGTTTTATCTGGGGGCTAGGAAGCAATCAGCCCCAGCATTTT
TRBD1 | - | 15 | TRBJ1-2 | TRBV6-6 | CASSSPTGVNYGYTF | TGTGCCAGCAGCTCTCCCACAGGGGTCAACTATGGCTACACCTTC
TRBD2 | - | 17 | TRBJ2-3 | TRBV4-3 | CASSQGALAGGADTQYF | TGCGCCAGCAGCCAAGGCGCACTAGCGGGGGGAGCAGATACGCAGTATTTT
TRBD2 | few | 14 | TRBJ2-3 | TRBV9 | CASSVSSGADTQYF | TGTGCCAGCAGCGTGAGTAGCGGGGCAGATACGCAGTATTTT
- | few | 14 | TRBJ2-2 | TRBV6-6 | CASSYSREIGELFF | TGTGCCAGCAGTTACTCGAGGGAGATCGGGGAGCTGTTTTTT
- | few | 14 | TRBJ2-3 | TRBV5-1 | CASSLQGSPDTQYF | TGCGCCAGCAGCTTACAGGGATCTCCTGATACGCAGTATTTT
- | few | 16 | TRBJ2-5 | TRBV5-4 | CASSPGGGHTGETQYF | TGTGCCAGCAGCCCAGGCGGAGGCCACACGGGGGAGACCCAGTACTTC
- | - | 13 | TRBJ1-4 | TRBV7-2 | CASSFTGREKLFF | TGTGCCAGCAGCTTTACTGGGAGGGAAAAACTGTTTTTT
TRBD2 | - | 17 | TRBJ2-5 | TRBV7-9 | CASSSGTSGRRVETQYF | TGTGCCAGCAGCTCTGGGACTAGCGGGAGGAGGGTGGAGACCCAGTACTTC
- | few | 16 | TRBJ2-5 | TRBV7-8 | CASSLVPRGSQETQYF | TGTGCCAGCAGCTTAGTGCCGAGGGGCAGTCAAGAGACCCAGTACTTC
- | - | 16 | TRBJ2-1 | TRBV7-2 | CASSPPYGGLYNEQFF | TGTGCCAGCAGCCCCCCGTACGGGGGGCTTTACAATGAGCAGTTCTTC
TRBD1 | few | 15 | TRBJ1-3 | TRBV29-1 | CSVRGQTDSGNTIYF | TGCAGCGTGAGGGGACAGACGGACTCTGGAAACACCATATATTTT
- | few | 12 | TRBJ2-5 | TRBV6-5 | CASSYVQETQYF | TGTGCCAGCAGTTACGTCCAAGAGACCCAGTACTTC
- | - | 14 | TRBJ2-1 | TRBV19 | CASSIGGTYNEQFF | TGTGCCAGTAGTATTGGGGGCACCTACAATGAGCAGTTCTTC
- | - | 16 | TRBJ1-1 | TRBV6-6 | CASSYRGVRLDTEAFF | TGTGCCAGCAGTTACCGGGGGGTTCGTTTGGACACTGAAGCTTTCTTT
- | - | 13 | TRBJ1-6 | TRBV27 | CASSSRNRGSLHF | TGTGCCAGCAGTAGCCGTAACCGAGGATCCCTCCACTTT
TRBD1 | few | 15 | TRBJ2-7 | TRBV11-2 | CASSSYTGTGAEQYF | TGTGCCAGCAGCTCGTATACCGGGACAGGGGCGGAGCAGTACTTC
- | - | 14 | TRBJ2-5 | TRBV7-7 | CASSPNAVGETQYF | TGTGCCAGCAGCCCGAACGCGGTAGGGGAGACCCAGTACTTC
- | few | 11 | TRBJ1-5 | TRBV6-6 | CASSQGEPQHF | TGTGCCAGCAGTCAAGGGGAGCCCCAGCATTTT
TRBD1 | many | 13 | TRBJ2-7 | TRBV10-2 | CASSMGQAYEQYF | TGCGCCAGCAGTATGGGACAGGCCTACGAGCAGTACTTC
- | few | 15 | TRBJ1-3 | TRBV5-1 | CASSLEGHSGNTIYF | TGCGCCAGCAGCTTGGAGGGACACTCTGGAAACACCATATATTTT
- | many | 12 | TRBJ2-7 | TRBV29-1 | CSVGEGPYEQYF | TGCAGCGTTGGCGAGGGGCCCTACGAGCAGTACTTC
TRBD1 | few | 14 | TRBJ1-1 | TRBV18 | CASSPGTGDTEAFF | TGTGCCAGCTCACCCGGAACAGGGGACACTGAAGCTTTCTTT
- | many | 15 | TRBJ1-3 | TRBV6-6 | CASSDGQYSGNTIYF | TGTGCCAGCAGTGACGGACAGTACTCTGGAAACACCATATATTTT
- | few | 12 | TRBJ1-2 | TRBV4-2 | CASSQSLRVVTF | TGTGCCAGCAGCCAAAGTTTACGGGTGGTGACCTTC
TRBD2 | - | 15 | TRBJ2-1 | TRBV7-9 | CASSTGLAGYNEQFF | TGTGCCAGCAGCACGGGACTAGCGGGTTACAATGAGCAGTTCTTC
- | - | 13 | TRBJ1-6 | TRBV7-2 | CASSLFGGSPLHF | TGTGCCAGCAGCTTATTCGGAGGTTCACCCCTCCACTTT
- | few | 14 | TRBJ2-5 | TRBV14 | CASSQRLDRETQYF | TGTGCCAGCAGCCAAAGACTAGATCGAGAGACCCAGTACTTC